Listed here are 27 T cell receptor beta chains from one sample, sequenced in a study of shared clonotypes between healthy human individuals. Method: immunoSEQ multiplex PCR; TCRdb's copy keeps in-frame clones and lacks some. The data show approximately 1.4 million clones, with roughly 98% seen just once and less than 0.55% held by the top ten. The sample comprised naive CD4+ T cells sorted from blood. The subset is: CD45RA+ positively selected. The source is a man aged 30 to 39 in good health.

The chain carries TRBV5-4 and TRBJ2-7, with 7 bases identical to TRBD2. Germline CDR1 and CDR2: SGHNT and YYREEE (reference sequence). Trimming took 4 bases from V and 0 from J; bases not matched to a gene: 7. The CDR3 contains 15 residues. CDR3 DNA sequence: TGTGCCAGCAGCCAAAGCGGGGCTGGCTCCTACGAGCAGTACTTC. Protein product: CASSQSGAGSYEQYF.

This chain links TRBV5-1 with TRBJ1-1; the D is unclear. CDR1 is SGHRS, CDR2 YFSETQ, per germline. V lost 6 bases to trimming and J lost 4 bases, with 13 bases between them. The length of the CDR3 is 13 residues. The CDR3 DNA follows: TGCGCCAGCACCACCGTGCCCAGCACTGAAGCTTTCTTT. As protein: CASTTVPSTEAFF. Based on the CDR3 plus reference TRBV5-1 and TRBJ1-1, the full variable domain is KAGVTQTPRYLIKTRGQQVTLSCSPISGHRSVSWYQQTPGQGLQFLFEYFSETQRNKGNFPGRFSGRQFSNSRSEMNVSTLELGDSALYLCASTTVPSTEAFFGQGTRLTVV.

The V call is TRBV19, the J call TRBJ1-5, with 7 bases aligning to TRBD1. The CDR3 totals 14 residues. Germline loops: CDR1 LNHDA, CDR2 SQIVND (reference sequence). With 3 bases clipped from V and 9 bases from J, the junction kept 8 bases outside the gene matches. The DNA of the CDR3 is TGTGCCAGTAGTATGGGACAGAAGAAGAGGCCCCAGCATTTT. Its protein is CASSMGQKKRPQHF. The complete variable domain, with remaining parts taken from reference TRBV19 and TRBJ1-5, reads DGGITQSPKYLFRKEGQNVTLSCEQNLNHDAMYWYRQDPGQGLRLIYYSQIVNDFQKGDIAEGYSVSREKKESFPLTVTSAQKNPTAFYLCASSMGQKKRPQHFGDGTRLSIL.

This CDR3 reads CASSLGHNEQFF. The CDR3 DNA follows: TGTGCCAGCAGCTTGGGCCACAATGAGCAGTTCTTC. This rearrangement joins TRBV5-8 to TRBJ2-1; D unclear. The V end was cut by 0 bases, the J end by 5 bases, with 3 bases between. This CDR3 comprises 12 residues. Germline V lookup: CDR1 SGHTS, CDR2 YDEGEE. Full variable domain (missing parts from reference TRBV5-8 and TRBJ2-1): EAGVTQSPTHLIKTRGQQATLRCSPISGHTSVYWYQQALGLGLQFLLWYDEGEERNRGNFPPRFSGRQFPNYSSELNVNALELEDSALYLCASSLGHNEQFFGPGTRLTVL.

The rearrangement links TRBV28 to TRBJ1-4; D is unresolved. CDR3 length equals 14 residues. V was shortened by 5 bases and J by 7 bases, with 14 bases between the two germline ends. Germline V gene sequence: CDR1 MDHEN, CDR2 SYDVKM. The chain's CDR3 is CASSRPRWGEKLFF. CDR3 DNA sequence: TGTGCCAGCAGTCGCCCAAGGTGGGGTGAAAAACTGTTTTTT.

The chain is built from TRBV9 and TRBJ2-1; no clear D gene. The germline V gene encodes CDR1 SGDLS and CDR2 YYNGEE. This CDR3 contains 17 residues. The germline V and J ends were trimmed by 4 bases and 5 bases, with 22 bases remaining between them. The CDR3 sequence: CASSSRGSPIIDNEQFF. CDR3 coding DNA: TGTGCCAGCAGCTCCCGAGGTTCCCCTATTATCGACAATGAGCAGTTCTTC.

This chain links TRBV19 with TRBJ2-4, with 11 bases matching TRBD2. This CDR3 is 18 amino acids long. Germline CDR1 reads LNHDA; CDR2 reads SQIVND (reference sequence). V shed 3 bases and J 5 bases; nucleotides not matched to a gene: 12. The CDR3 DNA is TGTGCCAGTAGTATCGGGCTAGCGGGAGGCCCGGGTCAAAACATTCAGTACTTC. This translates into CASSIGLAGGPGQNIQYF.

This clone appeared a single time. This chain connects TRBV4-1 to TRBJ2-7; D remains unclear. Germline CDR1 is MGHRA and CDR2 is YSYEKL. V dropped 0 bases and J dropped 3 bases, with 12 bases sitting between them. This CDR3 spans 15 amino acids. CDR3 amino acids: CASSQEKRAIYEQYF. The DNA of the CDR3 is TGCGCCAGCAGCCAAGAAAAAAGGGCGATCTACGAGCAGTACTTC.

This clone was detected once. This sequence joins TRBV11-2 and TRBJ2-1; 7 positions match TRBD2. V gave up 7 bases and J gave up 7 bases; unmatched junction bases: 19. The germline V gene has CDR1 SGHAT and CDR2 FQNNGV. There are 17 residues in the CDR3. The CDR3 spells CASTPDGGRNIWNEQFF. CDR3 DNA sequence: TGTGCCAGCACCCCTGACGGCGGGAGAAACATCTGGAATGAGCAGTTCTTC.

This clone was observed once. CDR3: CSATGADTQYF. The CDR3 bases are TGCAGTGCTACAGGTGCAGATACGCAGTATTTT. The V and J genes are TRBV20-1 and TRBJ2-3; D unclear. V lost 4 bases and J 4 bases, leaving 6 bases between the germline ends. Germline V lookup: CDR1 DFQATT, CDR2 SNEGSKA (reference sequence). This CDR3 contains 11 residues.

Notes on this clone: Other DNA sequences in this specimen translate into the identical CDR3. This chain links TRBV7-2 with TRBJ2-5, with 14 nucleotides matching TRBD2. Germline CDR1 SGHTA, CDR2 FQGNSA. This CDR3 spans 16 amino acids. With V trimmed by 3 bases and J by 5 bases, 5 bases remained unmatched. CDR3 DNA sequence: TGTGCCAGCAGCTTCCCGGGACTAGCGGGAGTGGAGACCCAGTACTTC. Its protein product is CASSFPGLAGVETQYF.

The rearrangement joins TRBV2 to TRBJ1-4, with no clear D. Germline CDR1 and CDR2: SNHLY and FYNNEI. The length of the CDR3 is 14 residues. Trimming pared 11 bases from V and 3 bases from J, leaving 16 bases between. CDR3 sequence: CAATELGANEKLFF. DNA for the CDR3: TGTGCCGCGACCGAACTCGGGGCTAATGAAAAACTGTTTTTT.

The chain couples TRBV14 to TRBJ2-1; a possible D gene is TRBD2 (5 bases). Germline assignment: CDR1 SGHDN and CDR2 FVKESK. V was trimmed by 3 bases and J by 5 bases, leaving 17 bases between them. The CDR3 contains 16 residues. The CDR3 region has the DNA TGTGCCAGCAGCCACCGGTTGCTAGCATCTCACAATGAGCAGTTCTTC. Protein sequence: CASSHRLLASHNEQFF.

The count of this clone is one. CDR3 in amino acids: CATRNREDNEQFF. The DNA for the CDR3 is TGTGCCACCCGGAACAGGGAGGACAATGAGCAGTTCTTC. The chain combines TRBV6-6 with TRBJ2-1; D may be TRBD1 or TRBD2 (6 bases each). The germline gives CDR1 MNHNY, CDR2 SVGAGI (reference sequence). There are 13 residues in the CDR3. Trimming took 10 bases from V and 5 from J, leaving 15 bases between them.

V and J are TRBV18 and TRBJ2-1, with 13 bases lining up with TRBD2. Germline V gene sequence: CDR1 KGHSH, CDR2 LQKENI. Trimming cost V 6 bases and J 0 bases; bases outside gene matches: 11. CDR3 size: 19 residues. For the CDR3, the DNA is TGTGCCAGCTCCAGGTACCCCAGGACTAGCGGGAGCTCCTACAATGAGCAGTTCTTC. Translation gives CASSRYPRTSGSSYNEQFF.

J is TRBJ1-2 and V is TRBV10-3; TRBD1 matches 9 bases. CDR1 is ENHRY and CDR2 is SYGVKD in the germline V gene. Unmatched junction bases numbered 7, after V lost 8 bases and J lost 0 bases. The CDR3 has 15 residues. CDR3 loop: CAIAGQGIANYGYTF. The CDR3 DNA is TGTGCCATCGCTGGACAGGGGATAGCTAACTATGGCTACACCTTC.

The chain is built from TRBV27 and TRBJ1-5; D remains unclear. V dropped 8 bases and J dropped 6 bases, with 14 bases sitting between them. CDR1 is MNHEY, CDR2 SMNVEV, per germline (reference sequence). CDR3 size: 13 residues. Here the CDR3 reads CASAQSWSQPQHF. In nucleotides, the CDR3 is TGTGCCAGCGCTCAATCTTGGAGTCAGCCCCAGCATTTT.

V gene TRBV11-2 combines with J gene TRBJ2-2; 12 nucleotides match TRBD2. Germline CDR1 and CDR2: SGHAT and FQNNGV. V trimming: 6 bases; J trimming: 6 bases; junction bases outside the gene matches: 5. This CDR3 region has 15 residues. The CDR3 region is CASRPTSGRPGELFF. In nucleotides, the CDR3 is TGTGCCAGCAGACCGACTAGCGGGAGACCCGGGGAGCTGTTTTTT. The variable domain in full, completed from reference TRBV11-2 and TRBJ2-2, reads EAGVAQSPRYKIIEKRQSVAFWCNPISGHATLYWYQQILGQGPKLLIQFQNNGVVDDSQLPKDRFSAERLKGVDSTLKIQPAKLEDSAVYLCASRPTSGRPGELFFGEGSRLTVL.

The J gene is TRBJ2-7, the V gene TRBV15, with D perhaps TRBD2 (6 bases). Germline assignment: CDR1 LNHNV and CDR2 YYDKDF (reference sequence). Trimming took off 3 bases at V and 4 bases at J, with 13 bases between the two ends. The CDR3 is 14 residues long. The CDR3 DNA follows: TGTGCCACCAGCAGGGGACTCCTGGGATACGAGCAGTACTTC. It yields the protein CATSRGLLGYEQYF.

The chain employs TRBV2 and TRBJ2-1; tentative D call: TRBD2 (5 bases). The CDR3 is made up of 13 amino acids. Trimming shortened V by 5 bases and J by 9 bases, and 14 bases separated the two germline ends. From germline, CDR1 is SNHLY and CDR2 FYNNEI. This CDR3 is CASSKTGSVEQFF. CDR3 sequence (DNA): TGTGCCAGCAGTAAGACGGGTAGCGTTGAGCAGTTCTTC.

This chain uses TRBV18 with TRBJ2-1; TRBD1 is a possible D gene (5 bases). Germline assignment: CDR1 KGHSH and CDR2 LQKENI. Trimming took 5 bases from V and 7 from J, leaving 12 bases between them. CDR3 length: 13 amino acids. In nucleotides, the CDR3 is TGTGCCAGCTCAGGGGCTAGTTCGAATGAGCAGTTCTTC. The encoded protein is CASSGASSNEQFF. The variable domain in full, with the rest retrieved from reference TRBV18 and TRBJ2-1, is NAGVMQNPRHLVRRRGQEARLRCSPMKGHSHVYWYRQLPEEGLKFMVYLQKENIIDESGMPKERFSAEFPKEGPSILRIQQVVRGDSAAYFCASSGASSNEQFFGPGTRLTVL.

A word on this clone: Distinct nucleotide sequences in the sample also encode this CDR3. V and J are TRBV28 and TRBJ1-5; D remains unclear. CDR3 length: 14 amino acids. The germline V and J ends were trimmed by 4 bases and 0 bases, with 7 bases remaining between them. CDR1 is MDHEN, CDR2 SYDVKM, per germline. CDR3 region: CASSSPGSNQPQHF. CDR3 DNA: TGTGCCAGCAGTTCACCGGGTAGCAATCAGCCCCAGCATTTT.

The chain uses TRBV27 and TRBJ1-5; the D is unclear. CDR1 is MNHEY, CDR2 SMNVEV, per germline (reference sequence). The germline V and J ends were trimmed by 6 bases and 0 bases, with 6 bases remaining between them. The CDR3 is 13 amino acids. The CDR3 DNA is TGTGCCAGCAGCCGAGTTAGCAATCAGCCCCAGCATTTT. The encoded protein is CASSRVSNQPQHF.

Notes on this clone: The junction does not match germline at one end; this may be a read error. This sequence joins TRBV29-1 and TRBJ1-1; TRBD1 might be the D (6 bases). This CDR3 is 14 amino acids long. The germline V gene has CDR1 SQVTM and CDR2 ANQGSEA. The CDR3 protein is CSVEGLTGYTEAFF. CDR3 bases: TGCAGCGTGGAAGGTCTCACAGGGTACACTGAAGCTTTCTTT.

This CDR3 reads CASSYSGGIGPQHF. The CDR3 coding sequence is TGTGCCAGCAGTTACTCGGGGGGGATTGGGCCCCAGCATTTT. The gene calls are TRBV6-5 and TRBJ1-5, with D perhaps matching TRBD1 (5 bases). Germline V gene sequence: CDR1 MNHEY, CDR2 SVGAGI. The CDR3 is 14 residues long. Trimming cost V 0 bases and J 9 bases, with 12 bases left between them.

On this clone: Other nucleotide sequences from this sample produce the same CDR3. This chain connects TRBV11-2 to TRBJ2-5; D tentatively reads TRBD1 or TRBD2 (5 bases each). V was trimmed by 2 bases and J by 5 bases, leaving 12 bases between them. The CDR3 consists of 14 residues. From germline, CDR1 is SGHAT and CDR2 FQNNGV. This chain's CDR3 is CASSLQGRGETQYF. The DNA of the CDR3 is TGTGCCAGCAGCTTACAGGGTCGGGGTGAGACCCAGTACTTC. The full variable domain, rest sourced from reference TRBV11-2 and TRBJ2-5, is EAGVAQSPRYKIIEKRQSVAFWCNPISGHATLYWYQQILGQGPKLLIQFQNNGVVDDSQLPKDRFSAERLKGVDSTLKIQPAKLEDSAVYLCASSLQGRGETQYFGPGTRLLVL.

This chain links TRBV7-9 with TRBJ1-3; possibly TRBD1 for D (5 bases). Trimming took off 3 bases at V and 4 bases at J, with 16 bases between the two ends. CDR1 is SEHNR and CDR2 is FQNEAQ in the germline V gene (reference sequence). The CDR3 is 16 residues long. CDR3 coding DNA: TGTGCCAGCAGCTTCCGACAGCTAAAGAAAGGAAACACCATATATTTT. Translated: CASSFRQLKKGNTIYF.